The clone carrying this TCR beta chain was recorded at least ten times. This sample was taken from a study of human T cells and chemical hapten exposure. Study-wide context: On approximately 2 cm by approximately 2 cm of upper inner arm skin, sensitization was performed with 2% DPC. Patients, chiefly female, had alopecia areata, totalis or universalis. Per-sample variation in TCR yield stemmed mainly from small pooled library volume differences.

As for time point: patch test 2, 6 weeks after DPC sensitization. Treatment indicated: therapeutic diphenylcyclopropenone sensitization with weekly scalp DPC. It was unfractionated whole blood from which total RNA was extracted. This CDR3 has 17 amino acids. Germline V gene lookup returns CDR1 LNHDA and CDR2 SQIVND (reference sequence). V gave up 6 bases and J gave up 1 base, with 19 bases separating them. TCRdb itself ran the RACE reads through MiXCR, one entry per CDR3 protein. Here the sample spans tens of thousands of distinct CDR3 sequences, 6.5% to 8.5% being singletons. The rearrangement links TRBV19 to TRBJ1-5; D unclear. This TCR derives from a woman under 40 with alopecia areata. Some clones in this sample may be carry-over from other donors' samples. The source material was whole blood, sampled in connection with sensitization to the hapten diphenylcyclopropenone (DPC). The CDR3 region is CASSPPLVGLSNQPQHF. The CDR3 coding sequence is TGTGCCAGTAGCCCCCCCCTTGTAGGCCTGAGCAATCAGCCCCAGCATTTT.